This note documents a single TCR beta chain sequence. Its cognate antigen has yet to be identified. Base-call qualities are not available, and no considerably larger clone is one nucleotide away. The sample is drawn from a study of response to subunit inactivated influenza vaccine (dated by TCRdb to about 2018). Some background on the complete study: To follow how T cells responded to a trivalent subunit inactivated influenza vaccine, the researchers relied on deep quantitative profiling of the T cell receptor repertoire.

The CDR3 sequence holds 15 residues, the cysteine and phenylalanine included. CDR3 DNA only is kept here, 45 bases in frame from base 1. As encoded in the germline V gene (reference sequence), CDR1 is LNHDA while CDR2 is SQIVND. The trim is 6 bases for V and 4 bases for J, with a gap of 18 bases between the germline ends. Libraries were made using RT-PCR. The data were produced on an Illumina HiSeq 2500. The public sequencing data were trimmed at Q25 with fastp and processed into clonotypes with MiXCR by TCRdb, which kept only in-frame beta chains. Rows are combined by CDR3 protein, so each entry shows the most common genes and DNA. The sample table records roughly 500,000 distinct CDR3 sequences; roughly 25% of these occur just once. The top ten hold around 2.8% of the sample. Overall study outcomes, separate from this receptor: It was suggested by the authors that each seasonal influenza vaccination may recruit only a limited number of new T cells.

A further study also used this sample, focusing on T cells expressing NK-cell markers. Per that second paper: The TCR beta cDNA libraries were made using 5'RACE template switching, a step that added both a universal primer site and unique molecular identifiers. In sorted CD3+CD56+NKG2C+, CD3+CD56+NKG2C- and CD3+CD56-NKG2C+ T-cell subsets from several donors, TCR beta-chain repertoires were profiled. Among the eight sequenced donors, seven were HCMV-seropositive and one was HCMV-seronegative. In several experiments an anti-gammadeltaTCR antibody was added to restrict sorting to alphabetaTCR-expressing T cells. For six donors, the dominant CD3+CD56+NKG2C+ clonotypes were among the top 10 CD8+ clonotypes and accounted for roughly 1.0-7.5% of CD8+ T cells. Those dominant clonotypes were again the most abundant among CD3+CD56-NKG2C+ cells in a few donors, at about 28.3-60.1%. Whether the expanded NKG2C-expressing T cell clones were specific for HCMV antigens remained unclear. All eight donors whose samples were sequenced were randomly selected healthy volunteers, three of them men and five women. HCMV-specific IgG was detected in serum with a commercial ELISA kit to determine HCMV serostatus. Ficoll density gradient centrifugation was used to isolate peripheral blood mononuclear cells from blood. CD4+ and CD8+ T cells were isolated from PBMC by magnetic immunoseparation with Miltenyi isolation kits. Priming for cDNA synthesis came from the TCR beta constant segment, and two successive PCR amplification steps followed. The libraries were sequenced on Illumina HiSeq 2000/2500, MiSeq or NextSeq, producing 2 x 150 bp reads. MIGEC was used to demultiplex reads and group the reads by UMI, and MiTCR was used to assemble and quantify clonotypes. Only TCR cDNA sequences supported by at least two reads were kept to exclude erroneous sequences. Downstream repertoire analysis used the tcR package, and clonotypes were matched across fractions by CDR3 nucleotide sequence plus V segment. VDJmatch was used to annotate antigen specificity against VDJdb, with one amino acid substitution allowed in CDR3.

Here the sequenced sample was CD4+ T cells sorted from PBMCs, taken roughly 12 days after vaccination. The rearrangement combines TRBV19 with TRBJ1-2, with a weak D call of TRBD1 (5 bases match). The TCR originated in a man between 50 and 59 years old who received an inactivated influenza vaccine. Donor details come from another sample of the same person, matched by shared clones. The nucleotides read TGTGCCAGTAGAACGGCCGGGGGATCGAGCTATGGCTACACCTTC. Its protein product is CASRTAGGSSYGYTF.